Listed below are T cell receptor beta chains from one sample, sequenced in a study of shared clonotypes between healthy human individuals. The table came from immunoSEQ multiplex PCR; TCRdb's copy has only in-frame clones and leaves some out. The sample has over a million clones, about 80% seen once. What was sequenced was memory CD4+ T cells sorted from blood. These receptors all come from a man aged 18 to 35 in good health. CDR3s include the opening cysteine and the closing phenylalanine or tryptophan. The D gene is left open where the match is weak. Clone size is shown for a subset of rows, as once, few, many or a class of expanded clone.

V gene	D gene	J gene	clone size	CDR3 DNA	CDR3 protein
TRBV5-1	TRBD1	TRBJ1-1	.	TGCGCCAGCAGCTCCCGACAGGGGGTCACTGAAGCTTTCTTT	CASSSRQGVTEAFF
TRBV7-2	.	TRBJ1-3	few	TGTGCCAGCAGCTTCTCAGGAAACACCATATATTTT	CASSFSGNTIYF
TRBV5-1	.	TRBJ2-4	.	TGCGCCAGCAGCCCGGGACAAAAAAACATTCAGTACTTC	CASSPGQKNIQYF
TRBV18	.	TRBJ1-5	.	TGTGCCAGCTCTCCAGGGCCGAATCAGCCCCAGCATTTT	CASSPGPNQPQHF
TRBV20-1	.	TRBJ1-5	many	TGCAGTGCTAGTAGCGATCAGCCCCAGCATTTT	CSASSDQPQHF
TRBV7-9	.	TRBJ1-1	.	TGTGCCAGCAGCTTAGACCTACAGGTGAACACTGAAGCTTTCTTT	CASSLDLQVNTEAFF
TRBV7-9	.	TRBJ1-1	.	TGTGCCAGCAGCCCGGTACAGGGCCCCACTGAAGCTTTCTTT	CASSPVQGPTEAFF
TRBV6-5	TRBD1	TRBJ1-1	many	TGTGCCAGCAGAAAGAGACAGGGGGTAGGGACTGAAGCTTTCTTT	CASRKRQGVGTEAFF
TRBV6-1	TRBD1	TRBJ1-5	.	TGTGCCAGCAGTAACGACAGGGGTAGCAATCAGCCCCAGCATTTT	CASSNDRGSNQPQHF
TRBV28	.	TRBJ1-5	.	TGTGCCAGCAGCTCTATAGGGCAGGTAAGGCAGCCCCAGCATTTT	CASSSIGQVRQPQHF
TRBV11-2	.	TRBJ1-2	.	TGTGCCAGCAGCTTAGGTGGTAGAGATAACTATGGCTACACCTTC	CASSLGGRDNYGYTF
TRBV9	TRBD2	TRBJ2-5	once	TGTGCCAGCAGCGTAACTAGCGGACGAGAGACCCAGTACTTC	CASSVTSGRETQYF
TRBV29-1	TRBD1	TRBJ2-4	.	TGCAGCGTTCACCCGACAGGGAAAAACATTCAGTACTTC	CSVHPTGKNIQYF
TRBV14	.	TRBJ2-2	.	TGTGCCAGCAGCCAGGGGAACACCGGGGAGCTGTTTTTT	CASSQGNTGELFF
TRBV5-1	.	TRBJ1-1	.	TGCGCCAGCAGCTTGGTTAAGACCAACACTGAAGCTTTCTTT	CASSLVKTNTEAFF
TRBV30	.	TRBJ1-1	many	TGTGCCTGGAGGGCCAGCTTGGAAGCTTTCTTT	CAWRASLEAFF
TRBV27	.	TRBJ2-7	.	TGTGCCAGCAGTTTAGGTAGGACTTACGAGCAGTACTTC	CASSLGRTYEQYF
TRBV6-6	TRBD1	TRBJ2-7	.	TGTGCCAGCAGGGGACAGGGTAGCTCCTACGAGCAGTACTTC	CASRGQGSSYEQYF
TRBV5-1	TRBD2	TRBJ2-1	.	TGCGCCAGCAGCCCCGGCTGGGGGGGCTACAATGAGCAGTTCTTC	CASSPGWGGYNEQFF
TRBV9	.	TRBJ2-3	few	TGTGCCAGCAGCGTAGGCCCAGGGGGGCACACAGATACGCAGTATTTT	CASSVGPGGHTDTQYF
TRBV2	TRBD2	TRBJ2-7	.	TGTGCCAGCAGTGACTTAGCTAGCGGGGGCCCGCAGTACTTC	CASSDLASGGPQYF
TRBV9	.	TRBJ2-3	once	TGTGCCAGCAGCTCCCTATCGACCACAGATACGCAGTATTTT	CASSSLSTTDTQYF
TRBV9	.	TRBJ2-2	once	TGTGCCAGCAGCGTCGGCTTAGGGGCAAACACCGGGGAGCTGTTTTTT	CASSVGLGANTGELFF
TRBV5-1	.	TRBJ2-7	.	TGCGCCAGCAGCTTGGGTCACGAGCAGTACTTC	CASSLGHEQYF
TRBV28	.	TRBJ2-1	.	TGTGCCAGCAGCGGCAGTCCCACGGCTCAAGGGCAGTTCTTC	CASSGSPTAQGQFF
TRBV30	.	TRBJ2-2	.	TGTGCCTGGAGTCAAGGGAGGGGGAACCGGGAGCTGTTTTTT	CAWSQGRGNRELFF